The clone carrying this TCR delta chain was counted a few times. TCRdb's listed protein matches a much larger clone and diverges from this DNA's translation at residues 3 and 11, likely through a read error; the protein shown comes from the DNA. This specimen comes from a study of gamma-delta T cells after stem cell transplantation. TCRdb re-called the RT-PCR reads with CATT. The sample consists of 800 or so delta-chain clones, approximately 14% of them appearing once. The sample comprised gamma-delta T cells. The TCR was taken from a human donor. It is not recorded whose cells these are; they may come from a transplant donor.

The CDR3 reads CAHSSYDLGDTLIF. The CDR3 DNA reads TGTGCCCACTCCTCCTACGACCTGGGGGATACACTCATCTTT. The chain employs TRDV3 and TRDJ1; 11 bases agree with TRDD3. CDR1 and CDR2 from the germline V gene are TVYSNPD and GDNSRS (reference sequence). The CDR3 sequence is 14 residues long.